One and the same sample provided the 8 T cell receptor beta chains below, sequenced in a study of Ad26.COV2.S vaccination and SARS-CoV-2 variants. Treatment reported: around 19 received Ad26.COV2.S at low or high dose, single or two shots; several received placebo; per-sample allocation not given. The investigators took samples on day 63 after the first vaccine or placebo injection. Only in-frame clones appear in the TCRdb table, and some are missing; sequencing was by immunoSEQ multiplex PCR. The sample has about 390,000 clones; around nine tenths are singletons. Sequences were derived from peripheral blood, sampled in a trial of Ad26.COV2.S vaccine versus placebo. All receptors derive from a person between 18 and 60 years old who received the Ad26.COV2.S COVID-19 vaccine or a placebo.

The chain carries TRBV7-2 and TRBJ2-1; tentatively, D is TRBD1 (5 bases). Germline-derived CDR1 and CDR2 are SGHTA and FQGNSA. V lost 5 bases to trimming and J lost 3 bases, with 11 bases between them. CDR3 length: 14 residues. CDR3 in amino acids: CASSTLTDYNEQFF. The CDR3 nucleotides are TGTGCCAGCAGCACTCTGACAGACTACAATGAGCAGTTCTTC.

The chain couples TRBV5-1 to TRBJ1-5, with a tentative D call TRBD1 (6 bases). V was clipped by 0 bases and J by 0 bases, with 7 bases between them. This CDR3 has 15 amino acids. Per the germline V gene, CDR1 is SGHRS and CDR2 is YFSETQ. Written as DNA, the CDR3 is TGCGCCAGCAGCTTGGAGACAGGTAGCAATCAGCCCCAGCATTTT. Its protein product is CASSLETGSNQPQHF.

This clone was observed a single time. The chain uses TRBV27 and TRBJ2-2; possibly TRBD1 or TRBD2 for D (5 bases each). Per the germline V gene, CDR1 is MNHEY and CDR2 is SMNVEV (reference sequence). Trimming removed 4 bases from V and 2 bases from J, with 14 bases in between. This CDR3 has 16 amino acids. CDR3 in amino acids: CASSSIRDGNTGELFF. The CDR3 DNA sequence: TGTGCCAGCAGTTCTATCCGGGACGGAAACACCGGGGAGCTGTTTTTT.

CDR3: CASSQNSQGLNEKLFF. The CDR3 coding sequence is TGTGCCAGCAGTCAAAATTCTCAGGGTCTGAATGAAAAACTGTTTTTT. The chain couples TRBV7-8 to TRBJ1-4; perhaps TRBD1 as D (5 bases). The CDR3 spans 16 residues. V lost 6 bases and J lost 5, with 19 bases in between. Germline CDR1 is SGHVS and CDR2 is FQNEAQ.

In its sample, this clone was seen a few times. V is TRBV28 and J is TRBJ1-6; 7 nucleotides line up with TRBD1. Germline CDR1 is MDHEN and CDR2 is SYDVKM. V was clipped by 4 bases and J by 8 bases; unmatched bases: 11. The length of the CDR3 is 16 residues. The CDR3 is CASSSLVKGAYSPLHF. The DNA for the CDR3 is TGTGCCAGCAGTTCGCTCGTGAAGGGGGCGTATTCACCCCTCCACTTT.

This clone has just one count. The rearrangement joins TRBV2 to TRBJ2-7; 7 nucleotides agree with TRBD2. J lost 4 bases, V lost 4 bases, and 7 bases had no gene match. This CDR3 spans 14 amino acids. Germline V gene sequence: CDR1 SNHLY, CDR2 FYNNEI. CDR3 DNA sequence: TGTGCCAGCAGTGTCGCGCGGGGGTCTTACGAGCAGTACTTC. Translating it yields CASSVARGSYEQYF.

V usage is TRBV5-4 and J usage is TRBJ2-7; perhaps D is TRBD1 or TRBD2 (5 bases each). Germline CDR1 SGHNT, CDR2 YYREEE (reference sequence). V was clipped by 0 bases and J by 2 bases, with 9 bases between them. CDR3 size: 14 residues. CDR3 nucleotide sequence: TGTGCCAGCAGCTTGGGAGGGACCACCTACGAGCAGTACTTC. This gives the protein CASSLGGTTYEQYF.

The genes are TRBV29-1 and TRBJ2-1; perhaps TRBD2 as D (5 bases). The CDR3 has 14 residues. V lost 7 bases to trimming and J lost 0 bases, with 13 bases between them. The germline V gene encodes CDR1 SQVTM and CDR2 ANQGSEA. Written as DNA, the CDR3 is TGCAGCGCCAACGACGGACTCTCCTACAATGAGCAGTTCTTC. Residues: CSANDGLSYNEQFF.